This paragraph covers one TCR beta chain sequence. Germline values: CDR1 SNHLY, CDR2 FYNNEI. Trimming cost V 7 bases and J 4 bases, with 13 bases left between them. The CDR3 has 13 amino acids. This specimen belongs to a study of blood T cell repertoires in COVID-19. About the research overall: From the United States, Italy and Spain came samples of acute and convalescent COVID-19. Nucleic acid was either cDNA or gDNA, and it came from T cells, B-cell-depleted T cells, or PBMCs.

The assay was immunoSEQ multiplex PCR, and TCRdb's table has in-frame clones only and misses some. Altogether 250,000 to 300,000 clones are present, 91% being singletons, with the ten largest covering 0.95% to 1.5%. Clinical histories supplied by participants themselves formed the basis of cohort assignment. This chain joins TRBV2 and TRBJ1-2; D possibly corresponds to TRBD1 (5 bases). The sequencing sample was made of PBMCs or T cells enriched from blood (not recorded which). This TCR derives from a human donor in a cohort exposed to, infected with or recovered from COVID-19 (not recorded which). The donor label of this sample is uncertain. For the CDR3, the DNA is TGTGCCAGCACTCGCCCCGACAGCTATGGCTACACCTTC. It codes for CASTRPDSYGYTF.